In its sample, the clone carrying this TCR beta chain was seen once. Libraries were prepared by immunoSEQ multiplex PCR; TCRdb keeps only in-frame clonotypes and omits some of them. Altogether under 140,000 clones are present, approximately 65% being singletons, with the ten largest covering around 7.3%. The data stem from a study of blood T cell repertoires in COVID-19. With 3 bases removed from V and 5 bases from J, the gap between germline ends came to 9 bases. The CDR3 has 13 residues. This clonotype was obtained from a woman aged 55-69 years with acute or convalescent COVID-19. This rearrangement joins TRBV12-3 or TRBV12-4 to TRBJ2-3, with a tentative D call TRBD1 (7 bases). What was sequenced was peripheral blood. CDR3 protein: CASSFRGEDTQYF. The CDR3, as DNA: TGTGCCAGCAGTTTCAGGGGGGAAGATACGCAGTATTTT.